These 17 T cell receptor beta chains were sequenced from one sample in a study of T cell clones after liver transplantation. Measured with immunoSEQ multiplex PCR; TCRdb has only the in-frame clones, and not every one. The sample has fewer than 110,000 clones; 80% to 90% are singletons. The specimen was CD4+ T cells from blood, collected about 50 months after liver transplant. Receptor source: a human patient who received a liver transplant. Some T cells here may be from the graft donor.

V gene TRBV9 combines with J gene TRBJ1-4; D gene uncertain. The CDR3 runs 14 residues. Per germline, CDR1 SGDLS and CDR2 YYNGEE. V lost 3 bases to trimming and J lost 8 bases, with 14 bases between them. The CDR3 nucleotides read TGTGCCAGCAGCGCTGGACTACCGGGGGAAAAACTGTTTTTT. It translates to CASSAGLPGEKLFF.

J is TRBJ2-1 and V is TRBV7-9; D remains ambiguous. Germline-derived CDR1 and CDR2 are SEHNR and FQNEAQ (reference sequence). V was cut by 1 base and J by 0 bases, with 7 bases left in between. This CDR3 has 15 amino acids. The DNA of the CDR3 is TGTGCCAGCAGCTTAGAGCAGCCCTCCTACAATGAGCAGTTCTTC. Encoded protein: CASSLEQPSYNEQFF.

The genes are TRBV19 and TRBJ2-3; 8 bases are a match to TRBD2. The ends lost 5 bases at V and 2 bases at J; junction bases unmatched: 6. The CDR3 has 15 residues. CDR1 and CDR2 from the germline V gene are LNHDA and SQIVND (reference sequence). The CDR3 is CASSLAGGPTDTQYF. The CDR3 DNA follows: TGTGCCAGTAGTTTGGCGGGGGGCCCCACAGATACGCAGTATTTT.

This clone has more than one count but fewer than ten. V gene TRBV6-5 combines with J gene TRBJ1-2, with D maybe TRBD1 (5 bases). The CDR3 runs to 12 residues. The ends were cut back, 3 bases at V and 8 bases at J, with 10 bases in the middle. Per the germline V gene, CDR1 is MNHEY and CDR2 is SVGAGI. CDR3 DNA sequence: TGTGCCAGCAGTTATTCGGGGGGAGGCTACACCTTC. Amino acid sequence: CASSYSGGGYTF.

The chain uses TRBV19 and TRBJ1-4; 8 positions agree with TRBD1. The CDR3 is 16 residues long. Losses at the gene ends were 4 bases for V and 0 bases for J; bases not matched to a gene: 4. The germline V gene encodes CDR1 LNHDA and CDR2 SQIVND (reference sequence). The CDR3 DNA is TGTGCCAGTAGTACGTCGGACAGGGCAACTAATGAAAAACTGTTTTTT. Amino acids: CASSTSDRATNEKLFF. Looking up the rest from reference TRBV19 and TRBJ1-4 gives the full variable domain: DGGITQSPKYLFRKEGQNVTLSCEQNLNHDAMYWYRQDPGQGLRLIYYSQIVNDFQKGDIAEGYSVSREKKESFPLTVTSAQKNPTAFYLCASSTSDRATNEKLFFGSGTQLSVL.

The chain carries TRBV7-3 and TRBJ1-2; TRBD1 aligns across 9 bases. V lost 5 bases and J lost 4; bases outside the gene matches: 14. The germline V gene has CDR1 SGHTA and CDR2 FQGTGA. This CDR3 spans 17 amino acids. The CDR3 here is CASSPYSGTGLSYGYTF. Written as DNA, the CDR3 is TGTGCCAGCAGCCCGTACTCCGGGACAGGGCTTAGCTATGGCTACACCTTC.

The chain combines TRBV27 with TRBJ1-2, with 8 bases fitting TRBD1. The CDR3 is made up of 14 amino acids. Germline V CDR1 and CDR2: MNHEY, SMNVEV (reference sequence). With V trimmed by 6 bases and J by 3 bases, 6 bases remained unmatched. CDR3 region: CASRRQGSDYGYTF. The CDR3 DNA is TGTGCCAGCAGGCGACAGGGGTCGGACTATGGCTACACCTTC.

The chain is built from TRBV11-2 and TRBJ1-1, with a weak D call TRBD1 (5 bases). Deletions cut 1 base from V and 11 bases from J, with 26 bases between. The germline gives CDR1 SGHAT, CDR2 FQNNGV. CDR3 length: 17 residues. CDR3 in amino acids: CASSLARDGKPKMEAFF. In DNA, the CDR3 is TGTGCCAGCAGCTTAGCCCGGGACGGAAAACCTAAAATGGAGGCTTTCTTT.

This chain links TRBV6-1 with TRBJ1-5; D uncertain. CDR1 and CDR2 from the germline V gene are MNHNS and SASEGT. The V end lost 0 bases, the J end lost 1 base, and 19 bases lay between the germline ends. CDR3 length equals 19 residues. The DNA of the CDR3 is TGTGCCAGCAGTGAAGCGCGATGGAGTGGGTTGGGGAGCAATCAGCCCCAGCATTTT. This translates into CASSEARWSGLGSNQPQHF.

This chain links TRBV6-5 with TRBJ2-1; tentative D call: TRBD1 (5 bases). V was clipped by 3 bases and J by 3 bases, with 15 bases between them. The CDR3 is 16 residues long. The germline V gene encodes CDR1 MNHEY and CDR2 SVGAGI. Here the CDR3 reads CASSYVGQKGYNEQFF. The CDR3 nucleotides are TGTGCCAGCAGTTATGTGGGGCAGAAGGGCTACAATGAGCAGTTCTTC.

The rearrangement uses TRBV11-2 and TRBJ2-7; tentatively, D is TRBD2 (5 bases). The CDR3 sequence is 15 residues long. CDR1 is SGHAT and CDR2 is FQNNGV in the germline V gene. The germline V and J ends were trimmed by 2 bases and 1 base, with 12 bases remaining between them. The CDR3 region has the DNA TGTGCCAGCAGCTTAATACGGGGTTCGTCCTACGAGCAGTACTTC. Its protein product is CASSLIRGSSYEQYF.

V usage is TRBV6-5 and J usage is TRBJ2-1; D may be TRBD1 (6 bases). Trimming took 6 bases from V and 4 from J, leaving 13 bases between them. CDR3 length equals 14 residues. CDR1 is MNHEY and CDR2 is SVGAGI in the germline V gene. The CDR3 spells CASRTTGTYNEQFF. DNA for the CDR3: TGTGCCAGCAGGACGACTGGGACATACAATGAGCAGTTCTTC.

As for this clone: Within the sample, other DNA sequences also encode this same CDR3. V is TRBV7-3 and J is TRBJ1-1; D is perhaps TRBD1 (5 bases). V lost 3 bases, J lost 2 bases, and 7 bases lay in between. The CDR3 contains 13 residues. Germline loops: CDR1 SGHTA, CDR2 FQGTGA. The CDR3 region is CASSFGGNTEAFF. The CDR3 DNA follows: TGTGCCAGCAGCTTTGGGGGTAACACTGAAGCTTTCTTT.

The chain links TRBV5-1 to TRBJ2-3; weak D call: TRBD2 (6 bases). Per germline, CDR1 SGHRS and CDR2 YFSETQ. The CDR3 spans 16 residues. Trimming removed 4 bases at V and 0 bases at J, with 15 bases between. CDR3 amino acids: CASSQRATTSTDTQYF. Written as DNA, the CDR3 is TGCGCCAGCAGCCAGCGGGCTACGACTAGCACAGATACGCAGTATTTT.

The chain links TRBV30 to TRBJ1-5, with D hard to call. Looked up from germline, CDR1 is GTSNPN and CDR2 is SVGIG (reference sequence). V was shortened by 6 bases and J by 6 bases, with 15 bases between the two germline ends. This CDR3 spans 13 amino acids. The CDR3 region is CACTSGLGQPQHF. CDR3 in DNA: TGTGCCTGCACCTCGGGGTTGGGTCAGCCCCAGCATTTT.

The V and J genes are TRBV4-2 and TRBJ2-7, with TRBD1 as a possible D gene (8 bases). CDR1 and CDR2 (germline): LGHNA, YNFKEQ. Trimming cost V 1 base and J 7 bases, with 14 bases left between them. This CDR3 is 14 amino acids long. CDR3 amino acids: CASSQGQGRGEQYF. CDR3 nucleotide sequence: TGTGCCAGCAGCCAAGGACAGGGGAGGGGAGAGCAGTACTTC.

In its sample, this clone was seen a few times. The chain uses TRBV27 and TRBJ2-7; the D gene is possibly TRBD1 (6 bases). This CDR3 is 15 amino acids long. Trimming left V 0 bases short and J 4 bases short, with 13 bases between. The V gene's germline CDR1 is MNHEY and CDR2 SMNVEV (reference sequence). For the CDR3, the DNA is TGTGCCAGCAGTTTATCCCCGGGACATAAGTACGAGCAGTACTTC. Its translation: CASSLSPGHKYEQYF.